The rows below give T cell receptor beta chains drawn from one sample of a study of T cell clones after liver transplantation. Using immunoSEQ multiplex PCR, the repertoire was profiled, and TCRdb retains in-frame clones only, with some absent. The sample holds 25,000 to 35,000 clones, approximately 96% seen once. This material consisted of CD8+ T cells from blood, taken 12 months after liver transplant. Receptors originate from a human patient who received a liver transplant. The T cells may partly be graft donor cells. CDR3s include the opening cysteine and the closing phenylalanine or tryptophan. The D gene is left open where the match is weak. Size is stated for part of the rows, as once, few or many counts, or as a class when the clone is expanded.

NA	TRBV21-1	TRBJ2-1	NA	CASSKVRRGNEQFF	TGTGCCAGCAGCAAAGTTCGGCGGGGAAATGAGCAGTTCTTC
NA	TRBV18	TRBJ2-3	NA	CASSPPSGPSPPDTQYF	TGTGCCAGCTCACCACCGAGCGGGCCTAGTCCCCCAGATACGCAGTATTTT
NA	TRBV4-1	TRBJ2-1	NA	CASSQERLSYNEQFF	TGCGCCAGCAGCCAAGAGCGGCTCTCCTACAATGAGCAGTTCTTC
NA	TRBV20-1	TRBJ2-1	NA	CSARGTVEQFF	TGCAGTGCTAGGGGGACGGTTGAGCAGTTCTTC
NA	TRBV9	TRBJ2-3	TRBD2	CASSALAGVVTDTQYF	TGTGCCAGCAGTGCACTAGCGGGAGTCGTCACAGATACGCAGTATTTT
NA	TRBV7-2	TRBJ2-7	NA	CASSLGGPVSGAEQYF	TGTGCCAGCAGCTTAGGGGGCCCCGTTTCGGGAGCCGAGCAGTACTTC
NA	TRBV5-1	TRBJ2-1	NA	CASSLIQMAPRNEQFF	TGCGCCAGCAGCTTGATTCAGATGGCCCCTCGTAATGAGCAGTTCTTC
NA	TRBV28	TRBJ2-7	NA	CASSFRGNSYEQYF	TGTGCCAGCAGTTTTCGGGGGAACTCCTACGAGCAGTACTTC
NA	TRBV4-1	TRBJ2-7	NA	CASSQERQSSGYEQYF	TGCGCCAGCAGCCAAGAGCGACAGTCCTCGGGCTACGAGCAGTACTTC
NA	TRBV6-6	TRBJ1-3	NA	CASSGGAIYF	TGTGCCAGCAGCGGGGGTGCCATATATTTT
NA	TRBV19	TRBJ2-5	NA	CASSIDGEETQYF	TGTGCCAGTAGTATTGACGGTGAAGAGACCCAGTACTTC
NA	TRBV4-1	TRBJ1-4	TRBD1	CASSRNDREGEKLFF	TGCGCCAGCAGCCGGAACGACAGGGAGGGTGAAAAACTGTTTTTT
NA	TRBV5-1	TRBJ2-2	NA	CASSLEQGPRRELFF	TGCGCCAGCAGCTTGGAACAGGGACCGAGGCGGGAGCTGTTTTTT
NA	TRBV5-8	TRBJ2-3	TRBD1	CASSSGQGADTQYF	TGTGCCAGCAGCTCCGGACAGGGGGCGGATACGCAGTATTTT
NA	TRBV15	TRBJ2-7	NA	CATSSPREDHEQYF	TGTGCCACCAGCAGCCCCCGTGAGGACCACGAGCAGTACTTC
NA	TRBV5-6	TRBJ2-1	TRBD2	CASSFRIEREVPYNEQFF	TGTGCCAGCAGCTTCCGGATTGAGCGGGAGGTCCCCTACAATGAGCAGTTCTTC
NA	TRBV13	TRBJ1-2	NA	CASSPPTTVLDGYTF	TGTGCCAGCAGCCCACCTACGACGGTGCTAGATGGCTACACCTTC
once	TRBV27	TRBJ2-7	TRBD2	CASSYSGVKYEQYF	TGTGCCAGCAGTTATAGCGGGGTTAAGTACGAGCAGTACTTC
NA	TRBV4-3	TRBJ2-6	NA	CASSQDTYSGANVLTF	TGCGCCAGCAGCCAAGATACGTACTCTGGGGCCAACGTCCTGACTTTC
NA	TRBV6-5	TRBJ1-4	TRBD1	CASSYEWTGGKLFF	TGTGCCAGCAGTTACGAGTGGACAGGGGGCAAACTGTTTTTT
once	TRBV28	TRBJ2-2	NA	CASSLSGRMNTGELFF	TGTGCCAGCAGTTTGTCTGGCAGGATGAACACCGGGGAGCTGTTTTTT
NA	TRBV10-3	TRBJ2-5	NA	CAISEREGGVHQETQYF	TGTGCCATCAGCGAAAGAGAAGGAGGGGTACACCAAGAGACCCAGTACTTC
NA	TRBV5-1	TRBJ2-2	NA	CASSLYRERITGELFF	TGCGCCAGCAGCTTGTACAGGGAGCGTATTACCGGGGAGCTGTTTTTT
NA	TRBV27	TRBJ1-6	NA	CASSFNRVDSPLHF	TGTGCCAGCAGTTTTAACAGGGTTGATTCACCCCTCCACTTT
NA	TRBV5-1	TRBJ1-2	NA	CASSPLQQENYGYTF	TGCGCCAGCAGCCCCCTGCAACAGGAGAACTATGGCTACACCTTC
NA	TRBV2	TRBJ2-5	TRBD1	CASSQGQGAGETQYF	TGTGCCAGCAGCCAGGGACAGGGGGCGGGGGAGACCCAGTACTTC
NA	TRBV27	TRBJ2-3	NA	CASSPWGPLSDTQYF	TGTGCCAGCAGTCCCTGGGGACCTCTATCAGATACGCAGTATTTT